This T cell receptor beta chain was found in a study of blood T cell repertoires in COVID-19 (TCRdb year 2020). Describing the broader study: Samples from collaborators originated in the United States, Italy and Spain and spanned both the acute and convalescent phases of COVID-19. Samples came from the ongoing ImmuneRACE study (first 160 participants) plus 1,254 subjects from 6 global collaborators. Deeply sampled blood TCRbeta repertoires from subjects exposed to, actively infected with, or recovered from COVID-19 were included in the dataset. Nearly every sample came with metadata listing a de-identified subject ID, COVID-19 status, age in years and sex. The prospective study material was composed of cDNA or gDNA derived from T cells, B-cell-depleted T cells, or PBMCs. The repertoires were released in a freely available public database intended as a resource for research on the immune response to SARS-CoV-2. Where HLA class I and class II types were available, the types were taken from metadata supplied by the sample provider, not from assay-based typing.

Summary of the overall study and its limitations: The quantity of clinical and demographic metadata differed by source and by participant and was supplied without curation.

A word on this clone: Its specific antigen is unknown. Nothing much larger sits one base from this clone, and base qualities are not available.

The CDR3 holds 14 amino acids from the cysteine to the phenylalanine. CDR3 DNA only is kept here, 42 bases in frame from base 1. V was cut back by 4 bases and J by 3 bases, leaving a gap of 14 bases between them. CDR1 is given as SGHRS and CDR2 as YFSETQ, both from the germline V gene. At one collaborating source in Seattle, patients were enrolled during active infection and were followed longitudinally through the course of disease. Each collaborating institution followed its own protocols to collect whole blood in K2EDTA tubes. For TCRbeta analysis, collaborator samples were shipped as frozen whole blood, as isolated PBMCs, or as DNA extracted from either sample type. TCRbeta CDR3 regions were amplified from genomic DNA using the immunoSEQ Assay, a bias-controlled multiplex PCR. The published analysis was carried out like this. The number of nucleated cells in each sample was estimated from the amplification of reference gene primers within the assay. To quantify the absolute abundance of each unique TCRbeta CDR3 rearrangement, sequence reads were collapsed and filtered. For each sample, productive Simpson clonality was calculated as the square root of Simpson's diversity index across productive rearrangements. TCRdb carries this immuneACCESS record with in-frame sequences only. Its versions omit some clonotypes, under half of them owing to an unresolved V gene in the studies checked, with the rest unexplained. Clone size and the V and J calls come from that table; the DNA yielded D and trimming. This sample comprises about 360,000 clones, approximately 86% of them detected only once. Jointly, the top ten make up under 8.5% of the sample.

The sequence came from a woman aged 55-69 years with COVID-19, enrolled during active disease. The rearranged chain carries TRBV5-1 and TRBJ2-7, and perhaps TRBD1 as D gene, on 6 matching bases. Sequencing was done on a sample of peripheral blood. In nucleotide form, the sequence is TGCGCCAGCAGCCTCCGGACAGCGGACTACGAGCAGTACTTC. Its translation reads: CASSLRTADYEQYF. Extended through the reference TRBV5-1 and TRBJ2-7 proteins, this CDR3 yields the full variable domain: KAGVTQTPRYLIKTRGQQVTLSCSPISGHRSVSWYQQTPGQGLQFLFEYFSETQRNKGNFPGRFSGRQFSNSRSEMNVSTLELGDSALYLCASSLRTADYEQYFGPGTRLTVT.